The 9 T cell receptor beta chains listed next were all sequenced from one sample in a study of cytomegalovirus exposure and HLA in healthy donors. 60 Vbeta and 13 Jbeta primers were used in PCR. Sequenced by immunoSEQ multiplex PCR; TCRdb stores in-frame clones only, minus some. The data hold about 150,000 clones, with approximately 72% observed a single time. Sequenced: PBMCs. Every receptor here comes from a man younger than 30 in good health and CMV-seronegative.

The CDR3 is CASSFDWNLYNEQFF. The CDR3 DNA is TGTGCCAGCAGCTTCGACTGGAACCTCTACAATGAGCAGTTCTTC. V is TRBV7-2 and J is TRBJ2-1; the D is unclear. The germline CDR1 and CDR2 sequences are SGHTA and FQGNSA. The CDR3 is made up of 15 amino acids. V lost 3 bases and J lost 3, with 12 bases in between.

V gene TRBV2 combines with J gene TRBJ2-5; TRBD2 matches at 11 bases. The J call may be wrong; the DNA end is better matched by TRBJ2-7. The germline V gene has CDR1 SNHLY and CDR2 FYNNEI. This CDR3 is built from 14 residues. The CDR3 sequence is CASSATSGTYEQYF. DNA of the CDR3: TGTGCCAGCAGTGCGACTAGCGGGACCTACGAGCAGTACTTC.

A few counts support this clone. The DNA is omitted, as the CDR3 cannot be located on it reliably, and the CDR3 follows TCRdb's listing. V and J are TRBV12-5 and TRBJ1-1. Germline CDR1 and CDR2: LGHNT and FRNRAP. Including both end residues, the CDR3 is 16 amino acids long. The CDR3 sequence is CASGLFVGGGTSLSFF.

This clone occurred a few times. The gene calls are TRBV18 and TRBJ2-7, with a tentative D call TRBD1 (6 bases). This CDR3 spans 13 amino acids. The V gene's germline CDR1 is KGHSH and CDR2 LQKENI. V shed 5 bases and J shed 5 bases, with 13 bases lying between them. The CDR3 is CASSSGPGDEQYF. CDR3 sequence (DNA): TGTGCCAGCTCATCCGGGCCAGGGGACGAGCAGTACTTC.

V gene TRBV6-5 combines with J gene TRBJ2-3; no definite D call. V gave up 0 bases and J gave up 3 bases, with 7 bases separating them. The CDR3 loop spans 14 amino acids. Germline V gene data show CDR1 as MNHEY and CDR2 as SVGAGI. The CDR3 coding sequence is TGTGCCAGCAGTTACTCGTTCACAACAGATACGCAGTATTTT. Its protein is CASSYSFTTDTQYF.

The gene calls are TRBV6-5 and TRBJ1-1, with D perhaps matching TRBD1 (6 bases). This CDR3 contains 13 residues. V lost 8 bases and J lost 4, with 14 bases in between. Germline-derived CDR1 and CDR2 are MNHEY and SVGAGI. The DNA for the CDR3 is TGTGCCAGCGCGGGGGCGATGGGCACTGAAGCTTTCTTT. Its translation is CASAGAMGTEAFF.

The chain combines TRBV2 with TRBJ2-3; D perhaps matches TRBD1 (6 bases). Germline CDR1 reads SNHLY; CDR2 reads FYNNEI. V lost 11 bases and J 4 bases, leaving 13 bases between the germline ends. The CDR3 totals 12 residues. The chain's CDR3 is CAGDRWADTQYF. The DNA of the CDR3 is TGTGCCGGCGACAGGTGGGCAGATACGCAGTATTTT. The entire variable domain, with the rest obtained from reference TRBV2 and TRBJ2-3, is as follows: EPEVTQTPSHQVTQMGQEVILRCVPISNHLYFYWYRQILGQKVEFLVSFYNNEISEKSEIFDDQFSVERPDGSNFTLKIRSTKLEDSAMYFCAGDRWADTQYFGPGTRLTVL.

The chain uses TRBV5-6 and TRBJ2-5; D may be TRBD1 (6 bases). From germline, CDR1 is SGHDT and CDR2 YYEEEE. CDR3 length: 16 residues. With 2 bases removed from V and 4 bases from J, the gap between germline ends came to 18 bases. CDR3 in amino acids: CASSLGLQGKRETQYF. The CDR3 nucleotides are TGTGCCAGCAGCTTAGGTCTTCAGGGGAAGAGAGAGACCCAGTACTTC.

This clone was counted between two and nine times. The CDR3 sequence: CASSLRAGGLAGTQYF. The CDR3 DNA sequence: TGTGCCAGCAGCTTAAGGGCGGGAGGCCTGGCGGGGACCCAGTACTTC. The chain joins TRBV11-2 to TRBJ2-5; 8 nucleotides match TRBD2. V gave up 2 bases and J gave up 7 bases; unmatched junction bases: 12. The V gene's germline CDR1 is SGHAT and CDR2 FQNNGV. This CDR3 has 16 amino acids.